The rows below give T cell receptor beta chains drawn from one sample of a study of blood T cells in healthy people across ages. TCRdb re-called the 5' RACE reads through MiXCR, storing one row per CDR3 protein. Among roughly 1,700,000 distinct CDR3 sequences, 28% were seen once, and the ten largest hold about 8%. Sequencing was done on a sample of blood. These receptors were obtained from a woman aged 25 to 39 in good health. CDR3s include the opening cysteine and the closing phenylalanine or tryptophan. A D gene is named only where the DNA matches it firmly. Size values are once, few and many counts, or a class for expanded clones, and some rows have none.

TGTGCCAGCAGCCATGGCCCCCCCGGGGAGCTGTTTTTT	CASSHGPPGELFF	13	once	TRBV7-8	TRBJ2-2	.
TGCGCCAGCAGCCCAAGGACAGGGCCTCCCTACAATGAGCAGTTCTTC	CASSPRTGPPYNEQFF	16	few	TRBV5-1	TRBJ2-1	TRBD1
TGTGCCAGCAGCTTGGAGGCAGACTCTGGGGCCAACGTCCTGACTTTC	CASSLEADSGANVLTF	16	.	TRBV5-4	TRBJ2-6	.
TGTGCCAGCAGTGAAGCGAGTCCGAATCAGCCCCAGCATTTT	CASSEASPNQPQHF	14	few	TRBV6-1	TRBJ1-5	.
TGCAGTGCTAGGGGGGACACTGCCGGATACGAGCAGTACTTC	CSARGDTAGYEQYF	14	.	TRBV20-1	TRBJ2-7	.
TGTGCCAGCAGCTTACAATCGGGCGGAGGCACAGATACGCAGTATTTT	CASSLQSGGGTDTQYF	16	.	TRBV7-2	TRBJ2-3	.
TGCAGTGCTAGAGATTTGGGTCAGGCAGGAAAGAACACTGAAGCTTTCTTT	CSARDLGQAGKNTEAFF	17	few	TRBV20-1	TRBJ1-1	.
TGTGCCAGCAGCACCCCTCAAGGGAGTAGAGGCTACAATGAGCAGTTCTTC	CASSTPQGSRGYNEQFF	17	few	TRBV28	TRBJ2-1	.
TGTGCCAGCAGCTTAGGAGTAGCTTCCTTCCCTGGGTTCTTC	CASSLGVASFPGFF	14	.	TRBV7-2	TRBJ2-1	.
TGTGCCAGCAGTTTACGTCGCGGACCCCTCCACTTT	CASSLRRGPLHF	12	few	TRBV27	TRBJ1-6	.
TGCAGGGCGCACCGACAGGGTGGGACAGATACGCAGTATTTT	CRAHRQGGTDTQYF	14	few	TRBV20-1	TRBJ2-3	TRBD1
TGTGCCAGCAGCTCCTGGGACAGCTACGCGAGCGGGGAGCTGTTTTTT	CASSSWDSYASGELFF	16	.	TRBV7-2	TRBJ2-2	TRBD1
TGTGCCATCAGTGAGCCCTTCTCTGGTCGGACGCAAGAGACCCAGTACTTC	CAISEPFSGRTQETQYF	17	many	TRBV10-3	TRBJ2-5	.
TGTGCCAGCAGTTTCCCTAGCGAAGGAGCAGATACGCAGTATTTT	CASSFPSEGADTQYF	15	.	TRBV12-3/TRBV12-4	TRBJ2-3	.
TGCAGCGTTGAGCCTAGGACGGGAGGCACTGAATCTTTCTTT	CSVEPRTGGTESFF	14	.	TRBV29-1	TRBJ1-1	.
TGTGCCAGCAGTTCGTTGGAACTAGCGAGGGATGGGAATGAGCAGTTCTTC	CASSSLELARDGNEQFF	17	.	TRBV27	TRBJ2-1	TRBD2
TGCAGCGTCGGGACAGGGGTTGAGCAGTTCTTC	CSVGTGVEQFF	11	.	TRBV29-1	TRBJ2-1	TRBD1
TGTGCCAGCAAGGATTCCACAACTGGGAAAAACATTCAGTACTTC	CASKDSTTGKNIQYF	15	.	TRBV2	TRBJ2-4	.
TGTGCCAGCAGCCAAGTCGGGGAAGAATATGGCTACACCTTC	CASSQVGEEYGYTF	14	few	TRBV3-1	TRBJ1-2	.
TGTGCCAGCATTCTTTCCCCCGGAAAATCTAACTATGGCTACACCTTC	CASILSPGKSNYGYTF	16	.	TRBV25-1	TRBJ1-2	.
TGTGCCAGCAGCTTGGAGGCCCGCACAGATACGCAGTATTTT	CASSLEARTDTQYF	14	.	TRBV5-5	TRBJ2-3	.
TGCGCCAGCAGCCAAGATACCTTCCGAAATACGCAGTATTTT	CASSQDTFRNTQYF	14	.	TRBV4-3	TRBJ2-3	.
TGTGCCAGCAGCTTAGTAATGCAGGGCCTTATCTCTGGGGCCAACGTCCTGACTTTC	CASSLVMQGLISGANVLTF	19	few	TRBV11-2	TRBJ2-6	.
TGTGCCAGCAGTTGGGACCCTCCCTCACCCCTCCACTTT	CASSWDPPSPLHF	13	few	TRBV6-6	TRBJ1-6	.
TGTGCCAGCAGTTTAACTAGCGGGACATACAATGAACAGTACTTC	CASSLTSGTYNEQYF	15	few	TRBV27	TRBJ2-7	TRBD2
TGTGCCAGCAGCCCCCAGGGGGGGTTCTATGGCTACACCTTC	CASSPQGGFYGYTF	14	.	TRBV9	TRBJ1-2	TRBD1
TGTGCCAGCAGCTTGAAGTTGGCGGGAGGAAGCACAGATACGCAGTATTTT	CASSLKLAGGSTDTQYF	17	.	TRBV5-4	TRBJ2-3	TRBD2
TGTGCCACCGGCCGCCCGAGTGGACTAGCAGGGAATGAGCAGTTCTTC	CATGRPSGLAGNEQFF	16	.	TRBV15	TRBJ2-1	TRBD2
TGCGCCAGCAGCCAAGATCTATTGACCGGGGGGATTGAGCAGTTCTTC	CASSQDLLTGGIEQFF	16	many	TRBV4-3	TRBJ2-1	TRBD2
TGCGCCAGCAGCTGGAGCAGGGCAGCCGAGCAGTACTTC	CASSWSRAAEQYF	13	many	TRBV5-1	TRBJ2-7	.
TGCACCAGCAGCAGCGGGGAATCTGGGGCCAACGTCCTGACTTTC	CTSSSGESGANVLTF	15	.	TRBV5-1	TRBJ2-6	TRBD2
TGTGCCGGCAGTTACCTAGCGGATCACTTTGACGGCACAGATACGCAGTATTTT	CAGSYLADHFDGTDTQYF	18	.	TRBV6-5	TRBJ2-3	TRBD2
TGCGCCAGCAGTAAATCAGGGGACACAGATACGCAGTATTTT	CASSKSGDTDTQYF	14	few	TRBV10-1	TRBJ2-3	.
TGTGCCAGCAGCTTAGTCATCAGTACCCAGGAGACCCAGTACTTC	CASSLVISTQETQYF	15	few	TRBV11-2	TRBJ2-5	.
TGTGCCAGCAGTTACCGGGAAGAGCAGTACTTC	CASSYREEQYF	11	many	TRBV6-6	TRBJ2-7	.
TGTGCCAGCATAAGGACTAGCCGTACCTACGAGCAGTACTTC	CASIRTSRTYEQYF	14	.	TRBV2	TRBJ2-7	TRBD2
TGCGCCAGCAGCTTGGTAACAGGGGGCAGAAACACTGAAGCTTTCTTT	CASSLVTGGRNTEAFF	16	.	TRBV5-1	TRBJ1-1	TRBD1
TGTGCCAGCAGTGGGGACTTTGATACGCAGTATTTT	CASSGDFDTQYF	12	few	TRBV12-3/TRBV12-4	TRBJ2-3	.
TGTGCCAGCAGCTCGCGGGACGCCCAACTGTTTTTT	CASSSRDAQLFF	12	.	TRBV7-8	TRBJ1-4	.
TGTGCCAGCAGTCCCAGTGGGGGCGGGGATACGCAGTATTTT	CASSPSGGGDTQYF	14	few	TRBV6-6	TRBJ2-3	.
TGTGCCATCAGTGGGATGCTAGCGGGAGACGATACGCAGTATTTT	CAISGMLAGDDTQYF	15	few	TRBV10-3	TRBJ2-3	TRBD2
TGTGCCAGCAGCTCCAGGACTGGGGCTGAAGCTTTCTTT	CASSSRTGAEAFF	13	few	TRBV7-9	TRBJ1-1	.
TGCAGCGTCAAAGACAGGGCCAGAGCTAACGAGCAGTACTTC	CSVKDRARANEQYF	14	.	TRBV29-1	TRBJ2-7	TRBD1
TGTGCCACCAGCAGAGATTATGCCAGGGAGCTGTTTTTT	CATSRDYARELFF	13	once	TRBV15	TRBJ2-2	.
TGTGCCAGCAGCCCCCTACTAGCGGGAAACAATGAGCAGTTCTTC	CASSPLLAGNNEQFF	15	.	TRBV6-5	TRBJ2-1	TRBD2
TGTGCCAGCAGCAAGGGACTAGGGGGCAGCACAGATACGCAGTATTTT	CASSKGLGGSTDTQYF	16	.	TRBV7-2	TRBJ2-3	.
TGTGCCAGCAGCTTAAGAGCGGGGGGCGCCTACAATGAGCGGTTCTTC	CASSLRAGGAYNERFF	16	once	TRBV7-9	TRBJ2-1	TRBD2